The sequence of this T cell receptor (beta chain) was determined in a study of T cells in Graves' hyperthyroidism and ophthalmopathy. V shed 4 bases and J shed 2 bases, with 14 bases lying between them. The germline CDR1 and CDR2 sequences are DFQATT and SNEGSKA (reference sequence). This CDR3 is built from 14 residues. Diagnostic assessment was based on clinical symptoms, serum thyroxine and TRAb, thyroid ultrasound and orbital computed tomography. It was 8.5 to 10 ml of fresh peripheral blood that supplied the PBMCs. At least ten counts were recorded for this clonotype. Researchers amplified the TCR beta CDR3 regions from RNA transcripts. Primed by the HTBI set, a first-round RT-PCR was run on the TCR CDR3. One entry per CDR3 protein results from TCRdb running MiXCR on the multiplex PCR reads. The data hold about 840,000 distinct CDR3 sequences, with 35% to 40% observed a single time.

The source material was blood. This chain links TRBV20-1 with TRBJ1-2; D gene ambiguous. This TCR was sampled from a man between 18 and 29 years old with Graves' hyperthyroidism. The CDR3 DNA sequence: TGCAGTGCTACGTTCGGGATAGGAAACTATGGCTACACCTTC. This sequence encodes CSATFGIGNYGYTF.